The following is a T cell receptor (beta chain) sequence with its context. The entry originates in a study of cytomegalovirus exposure and HLA in healthy donors. These donors counted as nominally healthy when sampled, but unrecorded immune exposures were likely. This CDR3 is built from 14 residues. Germline values: CDR1 LNHDA, CDR2 SQIVND (reference sequence). V gave up 3 bases and J gave up 4 bases, with 9 bases separating them. PCR employed 60 Vbeta and 13 Jbeta primers. Profiled with immunoSEQ multiplex PCR; TCRdb holds only in-frame clones, not every one. The sample table sets out under 100,000 clones.

Sequencing was performed on PBMCs. This rearrangement joins TRBV19 to TRBJ2-2; D is unresolved. The TCR comes from a woman aged 25 to 45 in good health and CMV-seronegative. This chain's CDR3 is CASSIQHPTGELFF. The CDR3 DNA sequence: TGTGCCAGTAGTATTCAACACCCCACCGGGGAGCTGTTTTTT.